Below are 24 T cell receptor beta chains sequenced from a single sample in a study of shared clonotypes between healthy human individuals. This table comes from immunoSEQ multiplex PCR, and its TCRdb copy is limited to in-frame clones, with some not included. The table lists about 1.5 million clones, approximately 98% of them singletons. The sample was naive CD4+ T cells sorted from blood. Indicated subset: CD45RA+ positively selected. These receptors came from a man in his thirties or forties in good health.

The chain recombines TRBV10-1 with TRBJ2-4; D may be TRBD1 (6 bases). V lost 6 bases to trimming and J lost 15 bases, with 21 bases between them. Looked up from germline, CDR1 is WNHNN and CDR2 is SYGVQD (reference sequence). The CDR3 totals 13 residues. The chain's CDR3 is CASSKPQGTDRYF. In DNA form, the CDR3 reads TGCGCCAGCAGCAAGCCCCAGGGGACGGATCGGTACTTC.

This sequence joins TRBV4-3 and TRBJ1-2; the D gene is possibly TRBD1 (5 bases). Trimming removed 4 bases at V and 0 bases at J, with 15 bases between. The CDR3 runs 16 residues. Germline V gene sequence: CDR1 LGHNA, CDR2 YSLEER. The CDR3 DNA sequence: TGCGCCAGCAGCCCCACCCTGACGGGGGCTAACTATGGCTACACCTTC. Amino acid sequence: CASSPTLTGANYGYTF.

This chain links TRBV15 with TRBJ1-5; 9 bases match TRBD1. Germline V CDR1 and CDR2: LNHNV, YYDKDF (reference sequence). The CDR3 spans 17 residues. With 3 bases clipped from V and 4 bases from J, the junction kept 10 bases outside the gene matches. The CDR3 DNA sequence: TGTGCCACCAGCAGGTGGGAGGGACAGGGCCTTAATCAGCCCCAGCATTTT. This gives the protein CATSRWEGQGLNQPQHF.

The chain recombines TRBV5-5 with TRBJ2-6; 8 bases align to TRBD1. Germline lookup yields CDR1 SGHKS and CDR2 YYEKEE (reference sequence). The CDR3 is 18 residues long. V was clipped by 4 bases and J by 0 bases; unmatched bases: 9. CDR3 protein: CASSGGTGRLSGANVLTF. CDR3 sequence (DNA): TGTGCCAGCAGCGGAGGGACAGGAAGACTCTCTGGGGCCAACGTCCTGACTTTC. The full variable domain, its missing parts supplied by reference TRBV5-5 and TRBJ2-6, is DAGVTQSPTHLIKTRGQQVTLRCSPISGHKSVSWYQQVLGQGPQFIFQYYEKEERGRGNFPDRFSARQFPNYSSELNVNALLLGDSALYLCASSGGTGRLSGANVLTFGAGSRLTVL.

This chain's CDR3 is CASSPDGQETQYF. CDR3 coding DNA: TGTGCCAGCAGCCCCGACGGTCAAGAGACCCAGTACTTC. This chain joins TRBV5-4 and TRBJ2-5; no reliable D call. The CDR3 runs to 13 residues. Per the germline V gene, CDR1 is SGHNT and CDR2 is YYREEE (reference sequence). Trimming shortened V by 4 bases and J by 2 bases, and 9 bases separated the two germline ends.

V gene TRBV4-1 combines with J gene TRBJ1-1; D is unresolved. The CDR3 is 14 amino acids. Germline V gene lookup returns CDR1 MGHRA and CDR2 YSYEKL. The ends were cut back, 2 bases at V and 1 base at J, with 8 bases in the middle. The CDR3 region is CASSQREWNTEAFF. In DNA form, the CDR3 reads TGCGCCAGCAGCCAACGGGAGTGGAACACTGAAGCTTTCTTT.

The rearrangement uses TRBV4-1 and TRBJ2-7; no definite D call. Trimming removed 0 bases at V and 3 bases at J, with 15 bases between. This CDR3 is 16 amino acids long. CDR1 is MGHRA and CDR2 is YSYEKL in the germline V gene. The CDR3 spells CASSQEDQASDYEQYF. The CDR3 DNA reads TGCGCCAGCAGCCAAGAAGACCAGGCTAGTGACTACGAGCAGTACTTC.

CDR3 in DNA: TGTGCCAGCTCACAGGGCCCCCCAGCGGGGGGTTTCAATGAGCAGTTCTTC. Protein product: CASSQGPPAGGFNEQFF. The V and J genes are TRBV18 and TRBJ2-1; 9 nucleotides match TRBD2. V lost 4 bases to trimming and J lost 6 bases; unmatched junction nucleotides: 13. The V gene's germline CDR1 is KGHSH and CDR2 LQKENI. CDR3 length: 17 amino acids.

V is TRBV6-1 and J is TRBJ2-5; TRBD2 matches at 7 bases. CDR1 and CDR2 (germline): MNHNS, SASEGT. J was trimmed by 9 bases and V by 5 bases; bases with no gene match: 12. The CDR3 has 14 amino acids. In DNA, the CDR3 is TGTGCCAGCAGTATAGGCCGGACTAGGATGGCCCAGTACTTC. The encoded protein is CASSIGRTRMAQYF.

The V and J genes are TRBV6-6 and TRBJ2-5; no clear D. The germline gives CDR1 MNHNY, CDR2 SVGAGI (reference sequence). This CDR3 spans 11 amino acids. The V gene lost 2 bases and the J gene lost 5 bases, with 3 bases spanning the gap. The CDR3 is CASSYVETQYF. The CDR3 DNA reads TGTGCCAGCAGTTACGTGGAGACCCAGTACTTC.

The chain recombines TRBV30 with TRBJ2-2, with D tentatively TRBD2 (6 bases). Germline V gene sequence: CDR1 GTSNPN, CDR2 SVGIG (reference sequence). The CDR3 has 15 amino acids. Between the trimmed V and J ends, which lost 7 bases and 5 bases, there was a span of 20 bases. CDR3 sequence (DNA): TGTGCCTTCCTTCTAGTGCGCGCGGGGACCGGGGAGCTGTTTTTT. Residues: CAFLLVRAGTGELFF.

V gene TRBV7-9 combines with J gene TRBJ2-5; TRBD1 agrees at 7 bases. The length of the CDR3 is 13 residues. V shed 4 bases, J shed 5 bases, and the junction held 4 bases outside the gene matches. Germline CDR1 is SEHNR and CDR2 is FQNEAQ (reference sequence). The CDR3 reads CASSSQGTETQYF. As DNA, the CDR3 is TGTGCCAGCAGCTCACAGGGGACGGAGACCCAGTACTTC.

Here the CDR3 DNA reads TGTGCCAGCAGCTTAATAGGCCAGCCCCAGCATTTT. As protein: CASSLIGQPQHF. J is TRBJ1-5 and V is TRBV7-2; D unclear. This CDR3 is built from 12 residues. The ends were cut back, 2 bases at V and 7 bases at J, with 6 bases in the middle. The germline V gene has CDR1 SGHTA and CDR2 FQGNSA.

The CDR3 DNA sequence: TGCGCCAGCAGCCAAGATAGCAGCCAGAGCTCCTACGAGCAGTACTTC. Its protein product is CASSQDSSQSSYEQYF. The J gene is TRBJ2-7, the V gene TRBV4-1; D is undetermined. This CDR3 spans 16 amino acids. The V gene's germline CDR1 is MGHRA and CDR2 YSYEKL. The ends were cut back, 0 bases at V and 0 bases at J, with 12 bases in the middle.

The V gene is TRBV10-3, the J gene TRBJ2-1; 8 nucleotides align to TRBD2. V shed 6 bases and J 5 bases; nucleotides not matched to a gene: 12. Germline V gives CDR1 ENHRY, CDR2 SYGVKD. CDR3 size: 16 residues. CDR3 in DNA: TGTGCCATCAGGGATCCCGGGACTAGTAAAGACAATGAGCAGTTCTTC. Amino acids: CAIRDPGTSKDNEQFF.

CDR3 DNA sequence: TGTGCCAGCACGACAGACTCTAGCACAGATACGCAGTATTTT. Its translation is CASTTDSSTDTQYF. The chain uses TRBV7-2 and TRBJ2-3; a weak D match, TRBD1 (5 bases). The CDR3 is 14 residues long. The V end was cut by 7 bases, the J end by 0 bases, with 11 bases between. The germline CDR1 and CDR2 sequences are SGHTA and FQGNSA. Full variable domain (rest looked up from reference TRBV7-2 and TRBJ2-3): GAGVSQSPSNKVTEKGKDVELRCDPISGHTALYWYRQSLGQGLEFLIYFQGNSAPDKSGLPSDRFSAERTGGSVSTLTIQRTQQEDSAVYLCASTTDSSTDTQYFGPGTRLTVL.

This chain links TRBV5-4 with TRBJ2-1; D ambiguous. V shed 5 bases and J shed 0 bases, with 12 bases lying between them. Germline V lookup: CDR1 SGHNT, CDR2 YYREEE (reference sequence). The CDR3 spans 15 residues. The CDR3 DNA follows: TGTGCCAGCAGTCGAGACCCGAGCTCCTACAATGAGCAGTTCTTC. It yields the protein CASSRDPSSYNEQFF.

CDR3 coding DNA: TGTGCCAGCAGCCAAGGGCGGTGGGCCCGCATAGACAGAAACACCGGGGAGCTGTTTTTT. This encodes CASSQGRWARIDRNTGELFF. V usage is TRBV14 and J usage is TRBJ2-2; D perhaps matches TRBD1 (5 bases). This CDR3 spans 20 amino acids. Trimming removed 1 base from V and 2 bases from J, with 23 bases in between. Germline V gene data show CDR1 as SGHDN and CDR2 as FVKESK.

The chain links TRBV5-1 to TRBJ1-1; the D is unclear. The CDR3 runs to 16 residues. Germline values: CDR1 SGHRS, CDR2 YFSETQ. Deletions cut 2 bases from V and 0 bases from J, with 14 bases between. The CDR3 region has the DNA TGCGCCAGCAGCTTCTTGCCCAGAGGCTTGAACACTGAAGCTTTCTTT. Its translation: CASSFLPRGLNTEAFF.

Only one count was recorded for this clone. This chain links TRBV4-2 with TRBJ2-2; 11 bases align to TRBD2. The CDR3 extends over 17 amino acids. Germline CDR1 is LGHNA and CDR2 is YNFKEQ. V lost 1 base, J lost 4 bases, and 5 bases stayed unmatched. In DNA, the CDR3 is TGTGCCAGCAGCCAAGCACTAGCGGGAGTTACCACCGGGGAGCTGTTTTTT. It yields the protein CASSQALAGVTTGELFF.

Only one count was recorded for this clone. The V gene is TRBV7-9, the J gene TRBJ2-3; D gene uncertain. Germline CDR1 and CDR2: SEHNR and FQNEAQ (reference sequence). The CDR3 consists of 14 residues. V was trimmed by 4 bases and J by 2 bases, leaving 10 bases between them. The chain's CDR3 is CASSYGIYTDTQYF. The DNA of the CDR3 is TGTGCCAGCAGCTACGGAATTTACACAGATACGCAGTATTTT.

The chain links TRBV27 to TRBJ2-3; D gene uncertain. The V gene lost 4 bases and the J gene lost 9 bases, with 20 bases spanning the gap. CDR1 is MNHEY, CDR2 SMNVEV, per germline (reference sequence). The length of the CDR3 is 15 residues. CDR3 in amino acids: CASSSPDLMLGTQYF. The CDR3 nucleotides read TGTGCCAGCAGTTCCCCGGACCTAATGCTGGGCACGCAGTATTTT.

The J gene is TRBJ2-7, the V gene TRBV27; 9 bases are shared with TRBD2. The germline V gene encodes CDR1 MNHEY and CDR2 SMNVEV (reference sequence). V shed 1 base, J shed 5 bases, and the junction held 15 bases outside the gene matches. The CDR3 is made up of 18 amino acids. CDR3 sequence: CASSLFSLRIAGEHEQYF. CDR3 in DNA: TGTGCCAGCAGTTTATTCTCCCTGAGAATAGCGGGAGAGCACGAGCAGTACTTC.

The chain uses TRBV13 and TRBJ2-6; D might be TRBD2 (5 bases). Trimming took off 1 base at V and 2 bases at J, with 9 bases between the two ends. Per the germline V gene, CDR1 is PRHDT and CDR2 is FYEKMQ (reference sequence). CDR3 size: 16 residues. The CDR3 DNA sequence: TGTGCCAGCAGCTTAGTCGAGGGTGCTGGGGCCAACGTCCTGACTTTC. Residues: CASSLVEGAGANVLTF.